Here is one T cell receptor beta chain with its context. Its antigen has not been determined. Base qualities are not at hand, and no much larger clone is one base apart. The sample has other DNA sequences that encode this CDR3 too. The CDR3 numbers 13 residues from cysteine through phenylalanine. CDR3 DNA is the only sequence kept; it has 39 bases, read in frame from the first base. Reading the germline V gene gives CDR1 SGHAT and CDR2 FQNNGV. V is pared back by 1 base and J by 2 bases, with 5 bases lying between the germline termini. This sample is part of a study of OX40 agonist ivuxolimab in advanced cancers. For context, the study as a whole: Ivuxolimab, which targeted the costimulatory receptor OX40 (CD134), was an agonistic, fully human IgG2 monoclonal antibody. Intravenous ivuxolimab was administered to patients every 2 weeks at six dose levels: 0.01, 0.1, 0.3, 1.5, 3 and 10 mg/kg. Of the 50 or so patients in dose escalation, around 19 had hepatocellular carcinoma, about 15 had melanoma, 9 had renal cell carcinoma and 9 had head and neck cancer. The dose-escalation cohort was 82.7% male with a mean age of about 65 years, ranging from roughly 23 to 79. Prior anti-PD-1, anti-PD-L1 or anti-CTLA-4 therapy was permitted, and checkpoint inhibitors had been received by 40% to 50% of dose-escalation patients. Partial responses occurred in three dose-escalation patients: two with cutaneous melanoma and one with hepatocellular carcinoma. Peripheral TCRbeta sequencing was intended to test whether TCR sequence diversity was altered and clonal T-cell expansion was caused by ivuxolimab. The paper covers the monotherapy dose-escalation part of the phase I ivuxolimab trial, which included N ≈ 50 patients. Study-wide conclusions, independent of this receptor: Low levels of normalized T-cell clonal expansion were also shown by some nonresponding patients. Partial responders in the 0.1-3.0 mg/kg groups had among the lowest normalized peripheral clonal expansion, especially among CD8+ T cells. Which antigens the clonally expanded peripheral T cells were specific for was not determined. After ivuxolimab, more expanded clones were found on average in CD8+ T cells than in CD4+ T cells. At doses of 0.1 to 3.0 mg/kg, clonal expansion of both CD4+ and CD8+ T cells in blood was seen between baseline and week 6.

Patients with autoimmune disease history or receiving systemic immunosuppression were excluded from the trial. Peripheral blood for TCR sequencing was drawn from every dose cohort at baseline, at cycle 4 day 1 and at cycle 7 day 1. Samples were obtained from an open-label, multicenter, first-in-human phase I dose-escalation trial of ivuxolimab. The trial enrolled adults with locally advanced or metastatic head and neck squamous cell, hepatocellular, melanoma or renal cell carcinoma. Before TCR sequencing, CD4+ T cells and CD8+ T cells were sorted from peripheral blood as separate populations. Genomic DNA was isolated from the sorted cells so that the TCRbeta CDR3 region could be sequenced. TCRbeta CDR3 regions were sequenced using the immunoSEQ Assay. This immuneACCESS table, as held by TCRdb, lists in-frame sequences with V and J called but not all clones. Of the missing ones, under half trace to an unresolved V gene in checked studies; the others have no known cause. The sample table lists around 94,000 clones, around nine tenths of them with a count of one. The ten largest clones add up to about 0.89% of the sample.

The clonotype originates from an adult with an advanced solid tumor such as melanoma, head and neck, liver or kidney cancer. Sample: CD4+ or CD8+ T cells sorted from blood, taken in a trial of the OX40 agonist ivuxolimab. Recombination joined TRBV11-2 with TRBJ1-1, with no reliable assignment of the D segment. The bases are TGTGCCAGCAGCTTAGGCAGAAACACTGAAGCTTTCTTT. Its translation reads: CASSLGRNTEAFF.